This T cell receptor (beta chain) was profiled in a study of blood T cell repertoires in COVID-19. For the study at large: The United States, Italy and Spain supplied acute and convalescent COVID-19 samples. PBMCs, B-cell-depleted T cells, or T cells were the source of the cDNA or gDNA that made up the material.

This CDR3 is 17 amino acids long. The germline V gene encodes CDR1 SGHTA and CDR2 FQGTGA. After removal of 5 bases from V and 0 bases from J, the junction contained 12 bases not matched to a gene. Source study methods: Nucleated cell number was recorded as an estimate derived from reference gene primer amplification. Produced via immunoSEQ multiplex PCR; TCRdb's table is partial and in-frame only. Clonal size and the V and J genes are those of that table, whereas D and trimming came from the DNA. There are 110,000 to 150,000 clones in the sample; 75% to 85% occur only once, and 5% lies in the top ten. This clone has a single count.

This receptor was taken from a woman between 50 and 59 years old with acute or convalescent COVID-19. This sequence joins TRBV7-3 and TRBJ1-2; 7 positions match TRBD1. The sample comprised peripheral blood. The CDR3 region has the DNA TGTGCCAGCAGCCCGCAGCCGGGACAGCAACCTAACTATGGCTACACCTTC. It is translated as CASSPQPGQQPNYGYTF.